This T cell receptor (beta chain) was identified during a study of blood T cell repertoires in COVID-19. The germline gives CDR1 MGHDK, CDR2 SYGVNS. This CDR3 spans 14 amino acids. The V gene end was trimmed by 2 bases and the J gene end by 13 bases; junction bases not matched to a gene: 6. The method was immunoSEQ multiplex PCR; TCRdb's version includes in-frame clones alone and lacks a portion of them. Among around 250,000 clones, about nine tenths were seen once, and the ten largest hold around 0.87%. J is TRBJ2-3 and V is TRBV25-1; 13 nucleotides match TRBD2. The TCR comes from a man aged 50 or older who had been exposed to COVID-19. Sequenced material: PBMCs or T cells enriched from blood (not recorded which). The CDR3 reads CASSEPQLAGGKYF. In DNA, the CDR3 is TGTGCCAGCAGTGAACCGCAACTAGCGGGGGGGAAGTATTTT.